The 26 T cell receptor beta chains listed next were all sequenced from one sample in a study of blood T cell repertoires in COVID-19. TCRdb's copy holds only in-frame clones and misses some; the assay was immunoSEQ multiplex PCR. The sample holds 250,000 or so clones, 70% to 90% seen once. The sequencing input was PBMCs or T cells enriched from blood (not recorded which). Receptor source: a woman in her thirties or forties with acute COVID-19.

The chain employs TRBV10-3 and TRBJ1-2; 8 positions agree with TRBD1. Germline V gives CDR1 ENHRY, CDR2 SYGVKD. The CDR3 length is 12 residues. With V trimmed by 10 bases and J by 12 bases, 13 bases remained unmatched. The CDR3 sequence is CATGFRGHADTF. DNA of the CDR3: TGTGCCACCGGTTTCAGGGGGCATGCTGACACCTTC.

The chain carries TRBV7-9 and TRBJ1-2; 10 bases are a match to TRBD1. The length of the CDR3 is 14 residues. Trimming at V came to 6 bases and at J to 8 bases, leaving 9 bases not matched to a gene. Germline V gene lookup returns CDR1 SEHNR and CDR2 FQNEAQ (reference sequence). CDR3 region: CASSSDRGPWGYTF. CDR3 coding DNA: TGTGCCAGCAGTTCAGACAGGGGGCCGTGGGGCTACACCTTC.

This sequence joins TRBV2 and TRBJ2-5; 15 nucleotides line up with TRBD2. The CDR3 covers 17 residues. The trim removed 3 bases at V and 2 bases at J, leaving 4 bases unmatched. In germline, CDR1 is SNHLY, CDR2 FYNNEI. This CDR3 reads CASSEPGLAGGQETQYF. CDR3 nucleotides: TGTGCCAGCAGTGAGCCGGGACTAGCGGGGGGACAAGAGACCCAGTACTTC.

This sequence joins TRBV10-3 and TRBJ1-1; 9 nucleotides agree with TRBD1. Germline trimming cut 7 bases from V and 4 bases from J; bases unmatched to any gene: 4. The CDR3 spans 13 residues. Germline CDR1 and CDR2: ENHRY and SYGVKD. CDR3: CAITSDRGTEAFF. DNA of the CDR3: TGTGCCATCACATCGGACAGGGGCACTGAAGCTTTCTTT.

The chain has TRBV2 and TRBJ1-2; D gene ambiguous. Germline lookup yields CDR1 SNHLY and CDR2 FYNNEI. Trimming stripped 3 bases from V and 0 bases from J, with 11 bases between. This CDR3 region has 15 residues. In nucleotides, the CDR3 is TGTGCCAGCAGTGATGGTGATCACTCTAACTATGGCTACACCTTC. Translating it yields CASSDGDHSNYGYTF.

V and J are TRBV27 and TRBJ1-4; 8 bases agree with TRBD1. CDR3 size: 14 residues. V shed 3 bases and J 6 bases; nucleotides not matched to a gene: 3. Germline V gene sequence: CDR1 MNHEY, CDR2 SMNVEV (reference sequence). As DNA, the CDR3 is TGTGCCAGCAGTTTCGGGACAGGCTATGAAAAACTGTTTTTT. Amino acid sequence: CASSFGTGYEKLFF.

The chain has TRBV2 and TRBJ2-4; 7 positions agree with TRBD1. Germline V CDR1 and CDR2: SNHLY, FYNNEI. This CDR3 has 15 amino acids. Trimming cost V 4 bases and J 3 bases; bases outside gene matches: 6. The CDR3 sequence is CASSVGQTLKNIQYF. The CDR3 coding sequence is TGTGCCAGCAGTGTGGGACAGACCCTCAAAAACATTCAGTACTTC.

This chain uses TRBV29-1 with TRBJ2-3; TRBD1 aligns across 7 bases. The length of the CDR3 is 14 residues. The junction had 12 bases not matched to a gene; V was cut back by 7 bases and J by 5 bases. CDR1 and CDR2 from the germline V gene are SQVTM and ANQGSEA. CDR3: CSGRQGVGRDTQYF. The CDR3 nucleotides read TGCAGCGGGCGGCAGGGGGTGGGAAGAGATACGCAGTATTTT.

This clone was seen just once. The J gene is TRBJ1-1, the V gene TRBV6-5, with TRBD1 identical over 10 bases. CDR3 length: 13 amino acids. Per germline, CDR1 MNHEY and CDR2 SVGAGI. Unmatched junction bases numbered 10, after V lost 7 bases and J lost 11 bases. CDR3: CASKRQGAEVAFF. Written as DNA, the CDR3 is TGTGCCAGCAAGAGACAGGGGGCGGAGGTGGCTTTCTTT.

The gene calls are TRBV19 and TRBJ1-2; weak D call: TRBD1 (5 bases). Between the trimmed V and J ends, which lost 8 bases and 6 bases, there was a span of 16 bases. CDR1 is LNHDA and CDR2 is SQIVND in the germline V gene (reference sequence). CDR3 length equals 13 residues. Here the CDR3 reads CASLTTGVDGYTF. The DNA of the CDR3 is TGTGCCAGTCTCACCACAGGCGTCGATGGCTACACCTTC.

This clone occurred once. This chain links TRBV3-1 (or the pseudogene TRBV3-2) with TRBJ1-1, with D possibly TRBD1 on 5 matching bases. The V gene's germline CDR1 is LGHDT and CDR2 YNNKEL (reference sequence). The V end lost 4 bases, the J end lost 5 bases, and 23 bases lay between the germline ends. The CDR3 totals 17 residues. CDR3 sequence reads: CASSRSGFRKGNTEAFF. The CDR3 nucleotides read TGTGCCAGCAGCCGTTCAGGGTTTCGGAAGGGGAATACTGAAGCTTTCTTT.

The chain couples TRBV25-1 to TRBJ1-3; D is ambiguous. V was clipped by 8 bases and J by 2 bases, with 10 bases between them. This CDR3 has 13 residues. Germline CDR1 MGHDK, CDR2 SYGVNS. The CDR3 here is CASSLLTGNTIYF. CDR3 nucleotides: TGTGCCAGCTCCCTGCTAACTGGAAACACCATATATTTT.

The rearrangement uses TRBV19 and TRBJ2-4, with D perhaps matching TRBD1 (6 bases). The CDR3 is 14 amino acids. V lost 3 bases and J 6 bases, leaving 12 bases between the germline ends. The germline V gene encodes CDR1 LNHDA and CDR2 SQIVND (reference sequence). The CDR3 sequence is CASSITGMGNIQYF. The CDR3 DNA sequence: TGTGCCAGTAGTATTACAGGGATGGGAAACATTCAGTACTTC.

The V call is TRBV9, the J call TRBJ2-5; TRBD2 matches 13 bases. Germline V gene lookup returns CDR1 SGDLS and CDR2 YYNGEE. Trimming removed 4 bases from V and 8 bases from J; junction bases left unmatched: 11. The CDR3 runs 16 residues. In DNA form, the CDR3 reads TGTGCCAGCAGCCCTCAGACTAGCGGGGGGTCCGGCACCCAGTACTTC. It codes for CASSPQTSGGSGTQYF.

The V and J genes are TRBV5-1 and TRBJ2-1, with D possibly matching TRBD1 (5 bases). Germline CDR1 SGHRS, CDR2 YFSETQ. V lost 0 bases and J lost 9, with 10 bases in between. The CDR3 length is 13 residues. The chain's CDR3 is CASSLAVRGEQFF. CDR3 bases: TGCGCCAGCAGCTTGGCTGTTAGGGGTGAGCAGTTCTTC.

The rearrangement links TRBV2 to TRBJ1-2, with TRBD1 matching 7 bases. Germline V gene lookup returns CDR1 SNHLY and CDR2 FYNNEI. CDR3 size: 15 residues. J was trimmed by 5 bases and V by 1 base; bases with no gene match: 7. The CDR3 reads CASSEGGTALYGYTF. CDR3 sequence (DNA): TGTGCCAGCAGTGAAGGAGGGACAGCCTTATATGGCTACACCTTC.

This chain connects TRBV11-3 to TRBJ1-4; D gene ambiguous. The V gene lost 3 bases and the J gene lost 5 bases, with 16 bases spanning the gap. This CDR3 region has 16 residues. From germline, CDR1 is SGHNT and CDR2 YENEEA. CDR3 sequence: CASSFQSSSLNEKLFF. The DNA of the CDR3 is TGTGCCAGCAGCTTCCAATCATCAAGCTTAAATGAAAAACTGTTTTTT.

The gene calls are TRBV18 and TRBJ1-5; 9 bases align to TRBD1. CDR1 and CDR2 from the germline V gene are KGHSH and LQKENI. CDR3 length: 15 residues. J was trimmed by 6 bases and V by 2 bases; bases with no gene match: 5. Here the CDR3 DNA reads TGTGCCAGCTCACCAGGACAGGGGAGGGGTCAGCCCCAGCATTTT. Translating it yields CASSPGQGRGQPQHF.

The chain carries TRBV20-1 and TRBJ1-5; D unresolved. Germline V gene lookup returns CDR1 DFQATT and CDR2 SNEGSKA (reference sequence). This CDR3 comprises 12 residues. V lost 3 bases and J 10 bases, leaving 13 bases between the germline ends. CDR3 protein: CSASPGMGPQHF. The CDR3 nucleotides read TGCAGTGCTAGTCCGGGAATGGGACCCCAGCATTTT.

The table lists this clone with a count of one. CDR3 bases: TGTGCCAGCAGCCACAGGGGACATGAGCAGTTCTTC. Translated, it gives CASSHRGHEQFF. The J gene is TRBJ2-1, the V gene TRBV5-4; 7 nucleotides line up with TRBD1. The CDR3 is made up of 12 amino acids. From germline, CDR1 is SGHNT and CDR2 YYREEE (reference sequence). J gave up 8 bases and V 4 bases, and 3 bases lay outside the gene matches. Variable domain in full (rest from reference TRBV5-4 and TRBJ2-1): ETGVTQSPTHLIKTRGQQVTLRCSSQSGHNTVSWYQQALGQGPQFIFQYYREEENGRGNFPPRFSGLQFPNYSSELNVNALELDDSALYLCASSHRGHEQFFGPGTRLTVL.

The CDR3 nucleotides are TGCGCCAGCAGCTTTGGGCAGAACTATGGCTACACCTTC. This gives the protein CASSFGQNYGYTF. The chain uses TRBV5-1 and TRBJ1-2; D ambiguous. CDR1 is SGHRS and CDR2 is YFSETQ in the germline V gene. This CDR3 comprises 13 residues. The V end lost 2 bases, the J end lost 2 bases, and 7 bases lay between the germline ends.

This chain uses TRBV7-9 with TRBJ2-5; D possibly corresponds to TRBD1 (6 bases). The germline gives CDR1 SEHNR, CDR2 FQNEAQ (reference sequence). The CDR3 is 16 amino acids. With 7 bases removed from V and 5 bases from J, the gap between germline ends came to 23 bases. The CDR3 here is CASTPWGHAGVETQYF. CDR3 coding DNA: TGTGCCAGCACCCCTTGGGGGCACGCAGGGGTGGAGACCCAGTACTTC.

The V gene is TRBV12-3 or TRBV12-4, the J gene TRBJ2-1; a weak D match, TRBD2 (6 bases). This CDR3 region has 12 residues. Trimming took off 0 bases at V and 9 bases at J, with 6 bases between the two ends. In nucleotides, the CDR3 is TGTGCCAGCAGTTTAGCGGGAGGTGAGCAGTTCTTC. This sequence encodes CASSLAGGEQFF.

This chain connects TRBV5-4 to TRBJ2-5; 9 bases match TRBD2. Germline-derived CDR1 and CDR2 are SGHNT and YYREEE (reference sequence). Losses at the gene ends were 3 bases for V and 3 bases for J; bases not matched to a gene: 3. The CDR3 is 14 amino acids. CDR3: CASSSRTSEETQYF. CDR3 sequence (DNA): TGTGCCAGCAGCTCACGGACTAGCGAAGAGACCCAGTACTTC.

The chain recombines TRBV10-2 with TRBJ2-7; 9 bases fit TRBD2. Trimming took 1 base from V and 5 from J; bases not matched to a gene: 9. This CDR3 region has 16 residues. Germline CDR1 and CDR2: WSHSY and SAAADI. The CDR3 sequence: CASSELGGGGRNEQYF. CDR3 bases: TGCGCCAGCAGTGAGTTGGGCGGGGGGGGACGGAACGAGCAGTACTTC.

The chain uses TRBV6-6 and TRBJ1-2; 10 positions match TRBD1. The CDR3 runs 14 residues. Germline V gives CDR1 MNHNY, CDR2 SVGAGI (reference sequence). With 4 bases clipped from V and 7 bases from J, the junction kept 6 bases outside the gene matches. DNA of the CDR3: TGTGCCAGCAGTTCCGACAGGGGGCGCTTTGGCTACACCTTC. As protein: CASSSDRGRFGYTF.